Described below is a single T cell receptor (beta chain) sequence and its context. No antigen is known for it. Germline trimming cut 9 bases from V and 7 bases from J; bases unmatched to any gene: 4. Per the germline V gene, CDR1 is SEHNR and CDR2 is FQNEAQ (reference sequence). The CDR3 is 12 residues long. MiXCR, applied by TCRdb to the 5' RACE reads, yields one record per CDR3 protein. Of 350,000 to 550,000 distinct CDR3 sequences in the sample, under 20% were seen once. This sample stems from a study of T-cell memory formation after mild COVID-19. About the research overall: TCR clustering was largely donor specific.

Study-wide points: Contracting CD8+ clones were enriched in EMRA, CD4+ mainly in CM and EM.

The chain employs TRBV7-9 and TRBJ2-7; TRBD2 matches 12 bases. The TCR comes from a man between 18 and 35 years old who had mild COVID-19 (a few samples of this study predate the infection). Cell type and time point are not known. The sequencing sample was made of PBMCs or a T cell subset sorted from them (not recorded which). The CDR3 DNA reads as TGTGCCAGTGAAGGACTAGCGGGGGAGCAGTACTTC. Its protein product is CASEGLAGEQYF.